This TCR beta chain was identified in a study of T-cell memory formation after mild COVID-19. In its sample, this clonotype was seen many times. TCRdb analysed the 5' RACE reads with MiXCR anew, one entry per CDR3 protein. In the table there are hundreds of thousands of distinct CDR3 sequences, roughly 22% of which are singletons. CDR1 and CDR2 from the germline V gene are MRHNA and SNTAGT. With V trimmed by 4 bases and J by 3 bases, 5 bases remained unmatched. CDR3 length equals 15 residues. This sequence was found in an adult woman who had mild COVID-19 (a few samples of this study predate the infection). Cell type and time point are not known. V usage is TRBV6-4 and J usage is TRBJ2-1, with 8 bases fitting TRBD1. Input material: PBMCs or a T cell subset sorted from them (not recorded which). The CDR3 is CASSVAGGDYNEQFF. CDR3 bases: TGTGCCAGCAGTGTGGCAGGGGGCGACTACAATGAGCAGTTCTTC.